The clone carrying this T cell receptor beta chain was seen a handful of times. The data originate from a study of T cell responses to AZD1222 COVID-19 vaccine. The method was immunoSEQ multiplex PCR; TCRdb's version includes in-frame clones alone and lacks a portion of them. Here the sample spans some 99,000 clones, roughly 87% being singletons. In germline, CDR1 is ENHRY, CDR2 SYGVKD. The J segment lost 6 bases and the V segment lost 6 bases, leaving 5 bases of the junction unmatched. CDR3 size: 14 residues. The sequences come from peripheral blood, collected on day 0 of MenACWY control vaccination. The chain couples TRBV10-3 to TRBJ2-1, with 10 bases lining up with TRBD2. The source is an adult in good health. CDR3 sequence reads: CAIRASGSGNEQFF. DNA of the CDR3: TGTGCCATCAGAGCTAGCGGGAGTGGCAATGAGCAGTTCTTC.